This is a list of T cell receptor beta chains from one sample in a study of blood T cell repertoires in COVID-19. The table came from immunoSEQ multiplex PCR; TCRdb's copy has only in-frame clones and leaves some out. The sample has some 190,000 clones, 60% to 80% seen once. Sequenced sample: PBMCs or T cells enriched from blood (not recorded which). All receptors come from a man in his 60s who had been exposed to COVID-19. CDR3s leave out the opening cysteine and the closing phenylalanine or tryptophan. A D gene is named only where the DNA matches it firmly.

V gene: TRBV5-1
D gene: NA
CDR3 protein: ASSPPIGSPLH

V gene: TRBV29-1
D gene: NA
CDR3 protein: SASPGTLNEQF

V gene: TRBV28
D gene: TRBD1
CDR3 protein: ASSLRTRGNQPQH

V gene: TRBV6-2/TRBV6-3
D gene: NA
CDR3 protein: ASSTVGGKSYGYT

V gene: TRBV28
D gene: TRBD2
CDR3 protein: ASSLSWRGTGELF

V gene: TRBV5-1
D gene: NA
CDR3 protein: ASSLDGRVEETQY

V gene: TRBV24-1
D gene: NA
CDR3 protein: ATSDPDRAYEQY

V gene: TRBV7-2
D gene: TRBD2
CDR3 protein: ASTSPLGISGSNEQY

V gene: TRBV30
D gene: NA
CDR3 protein: AMSTELTDTQY

V gene: TRBV30
D gene: TRBD1
CDR3 protein: AWTLTGARKLF

V gene: TRBV3-1/TRBV3-2
D gene: TRBD1
CDR3 protein: ASSQASGQGLGGYT

V gene: TRBV29-1
D gene: TRBD1
CDR3 protein: SADTQGAEQY

V gene: TRBV2
D gene: NA
CDR3 protein: ASSDGGLYGYT

V gene: TRBV19
D gene: TRBD2
CDR3 protein: ASSPSGRADREQY

V gene: TRBV5-5
D gene: TRBD2
CDR3 protein: ASSLGNSGRTDTQY

V gene: TRBV7-9
D gene: NA
CDR3 protein: ASSPAGVNYGYT

V gene: TRBV29-1
D gene: NA
CDR3 protein: SVEGAARSYNEQF

V gene: TRBV7-2
D gene: NA
CDR3 protein: ASSLDTVYSNQPQH

V gene: TRBV9
D gene: TRBD2
CDR3 protein: ASSGSSGSSYNEQF

V gene: TRBV6-6
D gene: NA
CDR3 protein: ASRGSGGYEQY

V gene: TRBV9
D gene: NA
CDR3 protein: ASSRAASSYNEQF

V gene: TRBV18
D gene: NA
CDR3 protein: ASSQGQGGTYEQY

V gene: TRBV28
D gene: NA
CDR3 protein: ASIPSLPSGNTIY

V gene: TRBV3-1/TRBV3-2
D gene: NA
CDR3 protein: ASSQRTDNQPQH

V gene: TRBV4-2
D gene: NA
CDR3 protein: ASSQETGREQY

V gene: TRBV20-1
D gene: TRBD2
CDR3 protein: SASSRVAGGNEQF

V gene: TRBV20-1
D gene: NA
CDR3 protein: SASPILTDTQY

V gene: TRBV6-5
D gene: NA
CDR3 protein: ASSYREGNTEAF

V gene: TRBV6-1
D gene: NA
CDR3 protein: ASSEYRGATNEKLF

V gene: TRBV5-4
D gene: TRBD2
CDR3 protein: ASSLGLAGANEQY

V gene: TRBV24-1
D gene: NA
CDR3 protein: ATSDPGGTYGYT

V gene: TRBV11-2
D gene: TRBD1
CDR3 protein: ASSINRGREKLF

V gene: TRBV5-1
D gene: NA
CDR3 protein: ASSEDTGTDTQY

V gene: TRBV27
D gene: TRBD1
CDR3 protein: ASPVNRDRVDEQF

V gene: TRBV6-2/TRBV6-3
D gene: TRBD2
CDR3 protein: ASSTGTKYNEQF

V gene: TRBV30
D gene: TRBD1
CDR3 protein: AWSPQTGHPNSNQPQH

V gene: TRBV5-6
D gene: TRBD1
CDR3 protein: ASSPATGTGTYEQY

V gene: TRBV20-1
D gene: TRBD1
CDR3 protein: SASRDRVYGYT

V gene: TRBV6-5
D gene: NA
CDR3 protein: ASQVGQWNTEAF